Below, 29 T cell receptor beta chains from the same sample are listed, as sequenced in a study of T cell responses to AZD1222 COVID-19 vaccine. Assay: immunoSEQ multiplex PCR; the TCRdb copy retains only in-frame clones and omits some. The sample shows approximately 180,000 clones, about 93% of them seen only once. The sample consisted of peripheral blood, taken 28 days after the second dose of the MenACWY control vaccine. Every receptor here comes from an adult who received the MenACWY meningococcal vaccine as a control.

The rearrangement joins TRBV5-1 to TRBJ1-2; 10 bases match TRBD1. Germline CDR1 reads SGHRS; CDR2 reads YFSETQ. This CDR3 contains 14 residues. Trimming at V came to 4 bases and at J to 8 bases, leaving 8 bases not matched to a gene. The CDR3 is CASSTNRDRGGYTF. DNA for the CDR3: TGCGCCAGCAGCACAAACCGGGACAGGGGCGGCTACACCTTC. The variable domain in full, completed from reference TRBV5-1 and TRBJ1-2, reads KAGVTQTPRYLIKTRGQQVTLSCSPISGHRSVSWYQQTPGQGLQFLFEYFSETQRNKGNFPGRFSGRQFSNSRSEMNVSTLELGDSALYLCASSTNRDRGGYTFGSGTRLTVV.

This clone was detected only once. The genes are TRBV5-1 and TRBJ2-7, with 8 bases identical to TRBD1. Germline trimming cut 2 bases from V and 3 bases from J; bases unmatched to any gene: 1. The length of the CDR3 is 13 residues. CDR1 SGHRS and CDR2 YFSETQ come from the germline V gene. Written as DNA, the CDR3 is TGCGCCAGCAGCTTTGACAGGGGCTACGAGCAGTACTTC. Translated, it gives CASSFDRGYEQYF.

The chain joins TRBV4-2 to TRBJ1-2; D may be TRBD1 (5 bases). CDR3 length: 15 residues. CDR1 LGHNA and CDR2 YNFKEQ come from the germline V gene. V lost 3 bases to trimming and J lost 7 bases, with 18 bases between them. CDR3 nucleotide sequence: TGTGCCAGCAGCCACTTAGTGGAGGGGTTCGGTGGCTACACCTTC. It is translated as CASSHLVEGFGGYTF.

The rearrangement links TRBV4-2 to TRBJ1-2, with D perhaps TRBD1 (6 bases). The V and J ends lost 1 base and 4 bases respectively, with 16 bases between them. Germline V lookup: CDR1 LGHNA, CDR2 YNFKEQ. The CDR3 spans 16 residues. CDR3 DNA: TGTGCCAGCAGCCAAGGAAGTGCACAGGGCTTCTATGGCTACACCTTC. Its translation is CASSQGSAQGFYGYTF.

This clone was seen just once. The chain combines TRBV12-3 or TRBV12-4 with TRBJ1-5; no clear D gene. CDR3 length: 12 amino acids. Trimming left V 6 bases short and J 9 bases short, with 12 bases between. The CDR3 sequence is CASSRENRPQHF. In nucleotides, the CDR3 is TGTGCCAGCAGCCGTGAGAACCGGCCCCAGCATTTT.

V and J are TRBV18 and TRBJ1-2; 7 positions agree with TRBD1. The ends lost 6 bases at V and 4 bases at J; junction bases unmatched: 5. The V gene's germline CDR1 is KGHSH and CDR2 LQKENI. The CDR3 totals 13 residues. CDR3 sequence reads: CASSPGGSYGYTF. The CDR3 DNA sequence: TGTGCCAGCTCCCCAGGGGGGAGCTATGGCTACACCTTC.

V usage is TRBV19 and J usage is TRBJ1-1; no clear D gene. The CDR3 has 12 residues. From germline, CDR1 is LNHDA and CDR2 SQIVND (reference sequence). Trimming left V 5 bases short and J 1 base short, with 5 bases between. CDR3 residues: CASSRPNTEAFF. CDR3 DNA sequence: TGTGCCAGTAGTCGGCCGAACACTGAAGCTTTCTTT.

This chain joins TRBV28 and TRBJ1-5; no reliable D call. This CDR3 is built from 14 residues. Germline V gives CDR1 MDHEN, CDR2 SYDVKM. Between the trimmed V and J ends, which lost 2 bases and 7 bases, there was a span of 12 bases. CDR3: CASSLQARGQPQHF. In nucleotides, the CDR3 is TGTGCCAGCAGTTTACAGGCCCGCGGGCAGCCCCAGCATTTT.

The rearrangement uses TRBV4-3 and TRBJ2-2, with 10 nucleotides matching TRBD2. CDR1 is LGHNA and CDR2 is YSLEER in the germline V gene. V was pared by 0 bases and J by 0 bases, with 7 bases of the junction left unmatched. The CDR3 runs to 19 residues. The CDR3 loop is CASSQDRLAGATNTGELFF. The DNA for the CDR3 is TGCGCCAGCAGCCAAGATCGGCTAGCGGGGGCCACGAACACCGGGGAGCTGTTTTTT.

The V call is TRBV18, the J call TRBJ1-5, with 7 nucleotides matching TRBD1. In germline, CDR1 is KGHSH, CDR2 LQKENI. The J segment lost 7 bases and the V segment lost 2 bases, leaving 5 bases of the junction unmatched. The length of the CDR3 is 14 residues. The chain's CDR3 is CASSPSRGEQPQHF. CDR3 sequence (DNA): TGTGCCAGCTCACCAAGCAGGGGGGAGCAGCCCCAGCATTTT. The whole variable domain, filled in from reference TRBV18 and TRBJ1-5, reads NAGVMQNPRHLVRRRGQEARLRCSPMKGHSHVYWYRQLPEEGLKFMVYLQKENIIDESGMPKERFSAEFPKEGPSILRIQQVVRGDSAAYFCASSPSRGEQPQHFGDGTRLSIL.

In this sample, this clone turned up a few times. V and J are TRBV21-1 and TRBJ1-2; the DNA was not compared with TRBD1, the D call given in the table. TRBV21-1 is a known pseudogene. This CDR3 contains 14 residues. CDR3 protein: CASSKGQECYGYTF. Written as DNA, the CDR3 is TGTGCCAGCAGCAAAGGACAGGAGTGCTATGGCTACACCTTC.

The count of this clone is one. CDR3 nucleotide sequence: TGTGCCAGCAGGCAGACAGGGTATCGCTATGGCTACACCTTC. Translated, it gives CASRQTGYRYGYTF. The V and J genes are TRBV6-5 and TRBJ1-2; TRBD1 aligns across 7 bases. The J segment lost 4 bases and the V segment lost 6 bases, leaving 8 bases of the junction unmatched. Germline assignment: CDR1 MNHEY and CDR2 SVGAGI. The CDR3 covers 14 residues.

About this clone itself: The limits of the CDR3 on the DNA are not certain, so only TCRdb's listed CDR3 is given. This sequence joins TRBV12-2 and TRBJ2-3; the table's TRBD2 call for D was not verified on the DNA. TRBV12-2 is classified as a pseudogene. The CDR3 length is 17 residues, termini included. This CDR3 reads CASRFPGVAGGTDTQYF.

This sequence joins TRBV7-9 and TRBJ2-7, with 9 bases fitting TRBD1. Germline V lookup: CDR1 SEHNR, CDR2 FQNEAQ (reference sequence). CDR3 length: 14 amino acids. The V gene end was trimmed by 0 bases and the J gene end by 4 bases; junction bases not matched to a gene: 1. CDR3 nucleotides: TGTGCCAGCAGCTTAGCGGGACAGGGTTACGAGCAGTACTTC. Protein product: CASSLAGQGYEQYF.

The chain employs TRBV4-3 and TRBJ1-3; D possibly corresponds to TRBD1 (6 bases). Germline V gene data show CDR1 as LGHNA and CDR2 as YSLEER. This CDR3 region has 15 residues. V gave up 0 bases and J gave up 4 bases, with 10 bases separating them. The CDR3 sequence is CASSQDRGYGNTIYF. CDR3 nucleotides: TGCGCCAGCAGCCAAGACAGGGGATACGGAAACACCATATATTTT.

The chain joins TRBV5-6 to TRBJ1-1, with D possibly being TRBD1 (5 bases). The CDR3 is made up of 16 amino acids. CDR1 SGHDT and CDR2 YYEEEE come from the germline V gene. V shed 0 bases and J shed 4 bases, with 16 bases lying between them. For the CDR3, the DNA is TGTGCCAGCAGCTTGGTTGGGGGGGACGGCGGCACTGAAGCTTTCTTT. Protein product: CASSLVGGDGGTEAFF. The full variable domain, its missing parts supplied by reference TRBV5-6 and TRBJ1-1, is DAGVTQSPTHLIKTRGQQVTLRCSPKSGHDTVSWYQQALGQGPQFIFQYYEEEERQRGNFPDRFSGHQFPNYSSELNVNALLLGDSALYLCASSLVGGDGGTEAFFGQGTRLTVV.

The J gene is TRBJ1-5, the V gene TRBV28; TRBD1 is a possible D gene (5 bases). CDR1 and CDR2 from the germline V gene are MDHEN and SYDVKM. Trimming shortened V by 5 bases and J by 0 bases, and 11 bases separated the two germline ends. This CDR3 is 15 amino acids long. The CDR3 here is CASSEGRHSNQPQHF. CDR3 bases: TGTGCCAGCAGTGAGGGGAGGCATAGCAATCAGCCCCAGCATTTT.

This chain joins TRBV6-5 and TRBJ1-3; perhaps TRBD1 as D (5 bases). The ends were cut back, 8 bases at V and 0 bases at J, with 11 bases in the middle. Germline V gene sequence: CDR1 MNHEY, CDR2 SVGAGI. The CDR3 has 14 residues. The DNA for the CDR3 is TGTGCCAGCGGTTTACAGGTCTCTGGAAACACCATATATTTT. This gives the protein CASGLQVSGNTIYF.

The rearrangement links TRBV6-5 to TRBJ1-1; possible D gene TRBD1, 6 bases. CDR3 length: 13 residues. Germline loops: CDR1 MNHEY, CDR2 SVGAGI. Trimming removed 6 bases from V and 10 bases from J, with 18 bases in between. The CDR3 spells CASSPGGRFGAFF. In nucleotides, the CDR3 is TGTGCCAGCAGCCCCGGGGGGCGCTTCGGAGCTTTCTTT.

V is TRBV23-1 and J is TRBJ1-3; 9 bases are shared with TRBD1. TRBV23-1 is filed as an ORF, its function uncertain. This CDR3 contains 18 residues. V shed 3 bases, J shed 1 base, and the junction held 10 bases outside the gene matches. The CDR3 region has the DNA TGCGCCAGCAGTCACTCGGGGACAGGGATGAAATCTGGAAACACCATATATTTT. Its translation is CASSHSGTGMKSGNTIYF.

V and J are TRBV5-1 and TRBJ1-4; maybe TRBD1 (5 bases). The CDR3 covers 17 residues. V lost 0 bases to trimming and J lost 3 bases, with 15 bases between them. The germline V gene has CDR1 SGHRS and CDR2 YFSETQ. CDR3 nucleotides: TGCGCCAGCAGCTTGGGTTACGGAACGGGGCCTAATGAAAAACTGTTTTTT. It encodes CASSLGYGTGPNEKLFF.

The sample holds a few counts of this clone. The chain is built from TRBV6-5 and TRBJ1-5, with unresolved D. In germline, CDR1 is MNHEY, CDR2 SVGAGI. V gave up 6 bases and J gave up 7 bases, with 16 bases separating them. The CDR3 has 14 residues. The CDR3 is CASRVWQAQQPQHF. For the CDR3, the DNA is TGTGCCAGCAGGGTGTGGCAGGCTCAACAGCCCCAGCATTTT.

This clone was counted a single time. The V call is TRBV18, the J call TRBJ2-3; unclear D gene. V shed 1 base and J shed 5 bases, with 10 bases lying between them. Germline assignment: CDR1 KGHSH and CDR2 LQKENI. CDR3 length: 14 residues. CDR3 region: CASSPRFGEDTQYF. CDR3 bases: TGTGCCAGCTCACCACGTTTTGGAGAAGATACGCAGTATTTT.

The chain couples TRBV6-5 to TRBJ1-5, with 7 bases lining up with TRBD1. Germline V gives CDR1 MNHEY, CDR2 SVGAGI. This CDR3 has 15 amino acids. The V gene end was trimmed by 6 bases and the J gene end by 0 bases; junction bases not matched to a gene: 5. CDR3 in amino acids: CASRDRHFSNQPQHF. For the CDR3, the DNA is TGTGCCAGCAGGGACAGGCATTTTAGCAATCAGCCCCAGCATTTT.

The genes are TRBV4-2 and TRBJ2-5; 11 bases fit TRBD2. The CDR3 has 16 residues. J was trimmed by 4 bases and V by 0 bases; bases with no gene match: 4. Germline V CDR1 and CDR2: LGHNA, YNFKEQ. The DNA of the CDR3 is TGTGCCAGCAGCCAAGAGGCAACTAGCGGGGGAGAGACCCAGTACTTC. Protein product: CASSQEATSGGETQYF.

J is TRBJ2-7 and V is TRBV4-2; D is perhaps TRBD1 or TRBD2 (5 bases each). Trimming took off 4 bases at V and 0 bases at J, with 16 bases between the two ends. Per the germline V gene, CDR1 is LGHNA and CDR2 is YNFKEQ. The CDR3 loop spans 16 amino acids. This chain's CDR3 is CASSRQLGDSSYEQYF. In DNA form, the CDR3 reads TGTGCCAGCAGCCGTCAGTTGGGGGATAGCTCCTACGAGCAGTACTTC.

This clone was observed once. This chain links TRBV4-2 with TRBJ1-4, with a weak D call TRBD1 (6 bases). The V and J ends lost 0 bases and 6 bases respectively, with 17 bases between them. Germline loops: CDR1 LGHNA, CDR2 YNFKEQ. The CDR3 length is 17 residues. The CDR3 nucleotides read TGTGCCAGCAGCCAAGATCGTTCGGGCAGACAGGATGAAAAACTGTTTTTT. Protein: CASSQDRSGRQDEKLFF.

The chain is built from TRBV28 and TRBJ1-1, with TRBD1 matching 10 bases. The V segment lost 5 bases and the J segment 0 bases; nucleotides outside the gene matches: 6. The length of the CDR3 is 16 residues. Germline assignment: CDR1 MDHEN and CDR2 SYDVKM. CDR3 coding DNA: TGTGCCAGCAGTGTCCCGGGACAGGGGATGAACACTGAAGCTTTCTTT. Protein sequence: CASSVPGQGMNTEAFF.

The chain is built from TRBV4-1 and TRBJ2-1; D is unresolved. The germline gives CDR1 MGHRA, CDR2 YSYEKL. This CDR3 region has 15 residues. Trimming took 1 base from V and 2 from J, leaving 9 bases between them. Here the CDR3 reads CASSQGTAPYNEQFF. The CDR3 DNA reads as TGCGCCAGCAGCCAAGGGACGGCCCCCTACAATGAGCAGTTCTTC.